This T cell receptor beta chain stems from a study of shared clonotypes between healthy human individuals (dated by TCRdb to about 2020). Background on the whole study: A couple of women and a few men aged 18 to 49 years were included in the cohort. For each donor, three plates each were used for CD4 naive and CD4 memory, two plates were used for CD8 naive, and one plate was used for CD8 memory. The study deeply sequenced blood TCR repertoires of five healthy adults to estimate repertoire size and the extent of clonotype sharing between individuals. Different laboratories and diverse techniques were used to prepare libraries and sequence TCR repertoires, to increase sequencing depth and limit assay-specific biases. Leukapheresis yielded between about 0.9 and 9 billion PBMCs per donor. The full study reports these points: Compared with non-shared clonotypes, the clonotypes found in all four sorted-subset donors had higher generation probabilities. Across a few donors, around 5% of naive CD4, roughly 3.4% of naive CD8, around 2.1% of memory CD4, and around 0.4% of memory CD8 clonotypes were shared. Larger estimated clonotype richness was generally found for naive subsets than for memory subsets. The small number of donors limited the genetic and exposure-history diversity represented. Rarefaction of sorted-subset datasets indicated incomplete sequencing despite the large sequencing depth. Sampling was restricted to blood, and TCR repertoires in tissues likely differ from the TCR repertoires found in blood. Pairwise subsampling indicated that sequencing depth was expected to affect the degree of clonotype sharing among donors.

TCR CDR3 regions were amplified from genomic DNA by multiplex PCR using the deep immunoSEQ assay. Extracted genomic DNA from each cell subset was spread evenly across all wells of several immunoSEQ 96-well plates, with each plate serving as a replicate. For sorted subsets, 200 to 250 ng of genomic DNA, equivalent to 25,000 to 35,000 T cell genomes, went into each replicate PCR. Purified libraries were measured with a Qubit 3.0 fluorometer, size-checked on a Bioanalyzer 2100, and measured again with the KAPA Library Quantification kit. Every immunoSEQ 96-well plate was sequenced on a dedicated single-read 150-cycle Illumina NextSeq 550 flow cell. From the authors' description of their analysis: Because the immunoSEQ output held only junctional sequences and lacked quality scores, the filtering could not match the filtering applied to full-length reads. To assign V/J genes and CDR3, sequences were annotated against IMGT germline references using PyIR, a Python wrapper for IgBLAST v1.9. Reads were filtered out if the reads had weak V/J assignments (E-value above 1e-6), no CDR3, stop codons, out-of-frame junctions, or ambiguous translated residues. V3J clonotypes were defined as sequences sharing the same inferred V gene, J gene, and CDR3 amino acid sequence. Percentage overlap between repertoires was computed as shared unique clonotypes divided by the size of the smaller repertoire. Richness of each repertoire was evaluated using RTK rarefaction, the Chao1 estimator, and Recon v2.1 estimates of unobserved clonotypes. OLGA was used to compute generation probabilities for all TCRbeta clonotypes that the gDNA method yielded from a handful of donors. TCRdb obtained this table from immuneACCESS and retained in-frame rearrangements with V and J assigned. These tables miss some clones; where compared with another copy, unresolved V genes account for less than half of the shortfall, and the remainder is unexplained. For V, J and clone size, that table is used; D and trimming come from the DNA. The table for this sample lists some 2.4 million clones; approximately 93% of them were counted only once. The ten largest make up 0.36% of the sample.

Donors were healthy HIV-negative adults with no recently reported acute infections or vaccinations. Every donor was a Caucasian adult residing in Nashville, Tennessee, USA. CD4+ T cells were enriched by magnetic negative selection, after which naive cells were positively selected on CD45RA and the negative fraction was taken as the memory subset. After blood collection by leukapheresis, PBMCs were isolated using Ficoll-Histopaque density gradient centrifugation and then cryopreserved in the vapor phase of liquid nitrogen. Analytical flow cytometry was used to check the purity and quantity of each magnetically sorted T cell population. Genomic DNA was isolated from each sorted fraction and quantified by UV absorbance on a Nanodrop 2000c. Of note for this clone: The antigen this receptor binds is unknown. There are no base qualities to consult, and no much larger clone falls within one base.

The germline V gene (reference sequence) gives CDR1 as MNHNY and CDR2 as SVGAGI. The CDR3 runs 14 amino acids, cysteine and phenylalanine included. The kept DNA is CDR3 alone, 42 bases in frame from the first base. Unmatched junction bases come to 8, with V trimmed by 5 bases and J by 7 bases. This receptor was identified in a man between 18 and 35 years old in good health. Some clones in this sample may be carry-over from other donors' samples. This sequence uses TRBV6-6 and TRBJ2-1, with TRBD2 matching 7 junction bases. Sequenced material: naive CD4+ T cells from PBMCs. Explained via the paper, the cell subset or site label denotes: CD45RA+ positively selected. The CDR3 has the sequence CASSPARGRNEQFF. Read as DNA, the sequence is TGTGCCAGCAGTCCCGCTCGCGGGAGAAATGAGCAGTTCTTC.